Listed below are T cell receptor beta chains from one sample, sequenced in a study of blood T cell repertoires in COVID-19. Produced via immunoSEQ multiplex PCR; TCRdb's table is partial and in-frame only. The sample has 90,000 to 120,000 clones, about nine tenths seen once. The sequenced sample was peripheral blood. The source is a man aged 50-60 years with active or convalescent COVID-19. The CDR3 runs from the conserved cysteine through the conserved F or W. A D gene is named only where the DNA matches it firmly. Size is omitted from some rows. Given values are once, few, many or a class for expanded clones.

d_gene: -; v_gene: TRBV6-2/TRBV6-3; abundance: -; j_gene: TRBJ2-7; CDR3aa: CASSLQGQRSFTYEQYF; CDR3nt: TGTGCCAGCAGTTTACAGGGACAACGGAGCTTTACCTACGAGCAGTACTTC
d_gene: -; v_gene: TRBV6-2/TRBV6-3; abundance: -; j_gene: TRBJ1-3; CDR3aa: CASSYLARVRDNSGNTIYF; CDR3nt: TGTGCCAGCAGTTACCTCGCCAGGGTGCGTGATAACTCTGGAAACACCATATATTTT
d_gene: -; v_gene: TRBV10-2; abundance: -; j_gene: TRBJ1-1; CDR3aa: CASSEGQLVEAFF; CDR3nt: TGCGCCAGCAGTGAGGGACAGTTGGTTGAAGCTTTCTTT
d_gene: -; v_gene: TRBV9; abundance: -; j_gene: TRBJ2-7; CDR3aa: CASSTSGTYTYEQYF; CDR3nt: TGTGCCAGCAGCACTTCCGGGACTTACACCTACGAGCAGTACTTC
d_gene: -; v_gene: TRBV29-1; abundance: -; j_gene: TRBJ1-5; CDR3aa: CSVVWYGDQPQHF; CDR3nt: TGCAGCGTTGTTTGGTACGGTGATCAGCCCCAGCATTTT
d_gene: TRBD1; v_gene: TRBV2; abundance: -; j_gene: TRBJ1-2; CDR3aa: CASSEAVTGGYGYTF; CDR3nt: TGTGCCAGCAGTGAAGCAGTGACAGGGGGCTATGGCTACACCTTC
d_gene: TRBD2; v_gene: TRBV18; abundance: -; j_gene: TRBJ2-3; CDR3aa: CASSLFLAGGPADTQYF; CDR3nt: TGTGCCAGCTCACTTTTCCTAGCGGGAGGCCCGGCAGATACGCAGTATTTT
d_gene: TRBD1; v_gene: TRBV29-1; abundance: -; j_gene: TRBJ2-3; CDR3aa: CSVSGQLTDTQYF; CDR3nt: TGCAGCGTCTCGGGACAGCTCACAGATACGCAGTATTTT
d_gene: -; v_gene: TRBV5-1; abundance: -; j_gene: TRBJ2-7; CDR3aa: CASSLGVGRSSYEQYF; CDR3nt: TGCGCCAGCAGCTTGGGGGTAGGCAGGTCCTCCTACGAGCAGTACTTC
d_gene: TRBD1; v_gene: TRBV11-2; abundance: -; j_gene: TRBJ2-5; CDR3aa: CATSGTGVEETQYF; CDR3nt: TGTGCCACTTCCGGGACAGGGGTGGAGGAGACCCAGTACTTC
d_gene: -; v_gene: TRBV18; abundance: -; j_gene: TRBJ1-1; CDR3aa: CASSPTREGTEAFF; CDR3nt: TGTGCCAGCTCACCTACCAGAGAGGGAACTGAAGCTTTCTTT
d_gene: TRBD2; v_gene: TRBV19; abundance: -; j_gene: TRBJ2-1; CDR3aa: CASSSRVKREHEQFF; CDR3nt: TGTGCCAGTAGTTCCCGGGTAAAGCGGGAGCATGAGCAGTTCTTC
d_gene: -; v_gene: TRBV2; abundance: -; j_gene: TRBJ2-7; CDR3aa: CAGGGSYEQYF; CDR3nt: TGCGCCGGGGGCGGATCCTACGAGCAGTACTTC
d_gene: -; v_gene: TRBV27; abundance: -; j_gene: TRBJ2-7; CDR3aa: CASSSGGSYEQYF; CDR3nt: TGTGCCAGCAGTTCTGGAGGCTCCTACGAGCAGTACTTC
d_gene: -; v_gene: TRBV29-1; abundance: -; j_gene: TRBJ2-1; CDR3aa: CSVDGVATHNEQFF; CDR3nt: TGCAGCGTTGATGGTGTAGCGACACACAATGAGCAGTTCTTC
d_gene: -; v_gene: TRBV28; abundance: -; j_gene: TRBJ2-7; CDR3aa: CASSLYTQGNYEQYF; CDR3nt: TGTGCCAGCAGTTTATACACCCAGGGAAACTACGAGCAGTACTTC
d_gene: -; v_gene: TRBV7-8; abundance: -; j_gene: TRBJ2-7; CDR3aa: CASSFSGDLEQYF; CDR3nt: TGTGCCAGCAGCTTTAGCGGAGATCTCGAGCAGTACTTC
d_gene: TRBD2; v_gene: TRBV20-1; abundance: -; j_gene: TRBJ2-3; CDR3aa: CSASLAGVVDTQYF; CDR3nt: TGCAGTGCTAGTCTAGCGGGAGTCGTGGATACGCAGTATTTT
d_gene: -; v_gene: TRBV4-3; abundance: -; j_gene: TRBJ2-1; CDR3aa: CASSQATGTHISYNEQFF; CDR3nt: TGCGCCAGCAGCCAAGCGACCGGGACTCATATTTCCTACAATGAGCAGTTCTTC
d_gene: TRBD1; v_gene: TRBV29-1; abundance: -; j_gene: TRBJ2-2; CDR3aa: CTGGQGNTGELFF; CDR3nt: TGCACTGGGGGACAGGGGAACACCGGGGAGCTGTTTTTT
d_gene: -; v_gene: TRBV10-3; abundance: -; j_gene: TRBJ2-3; CDR3aa: CAISPTTQGTDTQYF; CDR3nt: TGTGCCATCTCTCCCACGACTCAAGGCACAGATACGCAGTATTTT
d_gene: TRBD1; v_gene: TRBV18; abundance: -; j_gene: TRBJ1-1; CDR3aa: CASSPPGQGGDTEAFF; CDR3nt: TGTGCCAGCTCACCTCCAGGACAGGGAGGAGACACTGAAGCTTTCTTT
d_gene: -; v_gene: TRBV11-3; abundance: few; j_gene: TRBJ2-1; CDR3aa: CASSFLNNEQFF; CDR3nt: TGTGCCAGCAGCTTCCTAAACAATGAGCAGTTCTTC
d_gene: TRBD1; v_gene: TRBV5-1; abundance: few; j_gene: TRBJ1-4; CDR3aa: CASSLRDRGEKLFF; CDR3nt: TGCGCCAGCAGCCTACGGGACAGGGGGGAAAAACTGTTTTTT
d_gene: -; v_gene: TRBV9; abundance: -; j_gene: TRBJ2-7; CDR3aa: CASSTKPQGPLFSEQYF; CDR3nt: TGTGCCAGCAGCACAAAGCCCCAGGGCCCTCTGTTCTCCGAGCAGTACTTC
d_gene: TRBD1; v_gene: TRBV19; abundance: -; j_gene: TRBJ1-2; CDR3aa: CASNRGKNYGYTF; CDR3nt: TGTGCCAGTAACAGGGGAAAGAACTATGGCTACACCTTC
d_gene: TRBD1; v_gene: TRBV29-1; abundance: -; j_gene: TRBJ2-7; CDR3aa: CSATGTASYEQYF; CDR3nt: TGCAGCGCTACCGGGACAGCCTCCTACGAGCAGTACTTC
d_gene: TRBD1; v_gene: TRBV7-2; abundance: once; j_gene: TRBJ1-2; CDR3aa: CASSLAAGGAYDYGYTF; CDR3nt: TGTGCCAGCAGCTTAGCGGCAGGGGGTGCCTATGACTATGGCTACACCTTC